This T cell receptor beta chain was identified in a study of T cells in Graves' hyperthyroidism and ophthalmopathy. Study details: Peripheral blood specimens were obtained at initial diagnosis, prior to any treatment.

Subjects with ophthalmopathy showed a Clinical Activity Score no lower than 3, a NOSPECS grade no lower than 4, and a duration shorter than 3 months. CDR3 length equals 18 residues. The V end lost 1 base, the J end lost 5 bases, and 23 bases lay between the germline ends. CDR1 and CDR2 (germline): SGHAT, FQNNGV. This clonotype showed up many times. The antigen remains unidentified. Researchers amplified the TCR beta CDR3 regions from RNA transcripts. Carried out on the TCR CDR3, a first-round RT-PCR used the HTBI primer set. TCRdb re-called the multiplex PCR reads with MiXCR, one entry per CDR3 protein. This sample yields around 500,000 distinct CDR3 sequences, of which around 16% are seen a single time; approximately 30% belongs to the top ten. Notes on the study in general: Model-based prediction identified ophthalmopathy a median 6.5 months prior to its onset. Researchers found most expanded thyroid clonotypes above 0.001 in blood as well.

Sequencing was done on a sample of blood. V gene TRBV11-2 combines with J gene TRBJ2-5, with D possibly matching TRBD2 (5 bases). This TCR was recovered from a woman in her twenties or thirties with Graves' ophthalmopathy. The CDR3 bases are TGTGCCAGCAGCTTAGTTCATGCTGACAAAGGGAGAACGGAGACCCAGTACTTC. It is translated as CASSLVHADKGRTETQYF.